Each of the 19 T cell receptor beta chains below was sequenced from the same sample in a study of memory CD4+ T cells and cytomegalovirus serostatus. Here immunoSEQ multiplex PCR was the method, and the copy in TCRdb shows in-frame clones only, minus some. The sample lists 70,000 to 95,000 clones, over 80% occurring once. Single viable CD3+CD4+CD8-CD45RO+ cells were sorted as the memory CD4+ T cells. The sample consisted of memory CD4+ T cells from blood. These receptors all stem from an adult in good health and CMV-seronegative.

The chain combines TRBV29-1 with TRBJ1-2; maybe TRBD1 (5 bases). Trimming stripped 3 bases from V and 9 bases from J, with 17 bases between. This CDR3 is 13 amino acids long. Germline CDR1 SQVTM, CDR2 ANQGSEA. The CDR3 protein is CSVEGRGQFSYTF. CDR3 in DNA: TGCAGCGTTGAGGGTAGGGGTCAATTTAGCTACACCTTC.

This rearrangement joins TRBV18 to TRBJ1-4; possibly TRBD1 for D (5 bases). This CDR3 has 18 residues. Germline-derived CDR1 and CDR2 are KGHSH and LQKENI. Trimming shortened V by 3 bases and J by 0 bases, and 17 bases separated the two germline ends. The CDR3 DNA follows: TGTGCCAGCTCACCCCATACCCTTGACAGTTCAACTAATGAAAAACTGTTTTTT. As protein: CASSPHTLDSSTNEKLFF.

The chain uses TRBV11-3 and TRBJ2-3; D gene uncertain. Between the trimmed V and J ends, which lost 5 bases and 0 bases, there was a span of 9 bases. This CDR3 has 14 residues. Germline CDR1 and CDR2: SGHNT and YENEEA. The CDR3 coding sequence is TGTGCCAGCAGCGCAGGAACTAGCACAGATACGCAGTATTTT. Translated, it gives CASSAGTSTDTQYF.

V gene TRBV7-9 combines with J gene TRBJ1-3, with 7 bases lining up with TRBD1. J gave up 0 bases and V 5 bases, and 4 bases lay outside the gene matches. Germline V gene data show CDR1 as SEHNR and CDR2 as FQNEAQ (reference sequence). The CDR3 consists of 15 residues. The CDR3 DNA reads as TGTGCCAGCAGCAGGGACAGCTACTCTGGAAACACCATATATTTT. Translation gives CASSRDSYSGNTIYF. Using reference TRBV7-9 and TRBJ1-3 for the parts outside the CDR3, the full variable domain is DTGVSQNPRHKITKRGQNVTFRCDPISEHNRLYWYRQTLGQGPEFLTYFQNEAQLEKSRLLSDRFSAERPKGSFSTLEIQRTEQGDSAMYLCASSRDSYSGNTIYFGEGSWLTVV.

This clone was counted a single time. CDR3 sequence: CASSVSSGNTIYF. CDR3 coding DNA: TGCGCCAGCAGTGTATCCTCTGGAAACACCATATATTTT. The chain carries TRBV10-2 and TRBJ1-3, with no clear D. CDR1 and CDR2 from the germline V gene are WSHSY and SAAADI. V lost 4 bases to trimming and J lost 0 bases, with 4 bases between them. The CDR3 is 13 amino acids.

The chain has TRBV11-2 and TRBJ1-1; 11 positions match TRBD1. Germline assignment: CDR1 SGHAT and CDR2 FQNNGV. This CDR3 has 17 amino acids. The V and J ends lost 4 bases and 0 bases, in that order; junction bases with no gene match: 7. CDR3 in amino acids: CASSSWTGGHMNTEAFF. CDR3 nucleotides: TGTGCCAGCAGCTCCTGGACAGGGGGCCACATGAACACTGAAGCTTTCTTT.

The CDR3 DNA follows: TGTGCCTGGAGTCCGGGGGAGGAGACCCAGTACTTC. Translation: CAWSPGEETQYF. The chain combines TRBV30 with TRBJ2-5; tentative D call: TRBD2 (6 bases). The CDR3 is 12 residues long. Germline V gene sequence: CDR1 GTSNPN, CDR2 SVGIG (reference sequence). V gave up 2 bases and J gave up 5 bases, with 9 bases separating them.

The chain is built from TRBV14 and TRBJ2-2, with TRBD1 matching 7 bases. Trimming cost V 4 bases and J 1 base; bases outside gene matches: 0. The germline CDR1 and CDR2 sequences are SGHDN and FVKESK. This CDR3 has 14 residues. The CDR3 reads CASSRQGNTGELFF. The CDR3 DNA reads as TGTGCCAGCAGCCGACAGGGGAACACCGGGGAGCTGTTTTTT.

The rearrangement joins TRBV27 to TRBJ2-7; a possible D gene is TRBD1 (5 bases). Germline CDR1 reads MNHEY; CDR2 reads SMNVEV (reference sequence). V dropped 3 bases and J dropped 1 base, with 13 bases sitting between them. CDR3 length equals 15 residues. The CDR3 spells CASSFDRTGSYEQYF. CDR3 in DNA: TGTGCCAGCAGTTTTGATCGTACAGGTTCCTACGAGCAGTACTTC.

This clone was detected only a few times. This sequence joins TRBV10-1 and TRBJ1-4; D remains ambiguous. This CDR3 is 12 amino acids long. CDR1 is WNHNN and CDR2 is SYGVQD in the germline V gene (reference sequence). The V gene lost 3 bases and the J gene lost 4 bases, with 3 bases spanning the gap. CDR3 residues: CASSDNNEKLFF. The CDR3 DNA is TGCGCCAGCAGTGACAATAATGAAAAACTGTTTTTT.

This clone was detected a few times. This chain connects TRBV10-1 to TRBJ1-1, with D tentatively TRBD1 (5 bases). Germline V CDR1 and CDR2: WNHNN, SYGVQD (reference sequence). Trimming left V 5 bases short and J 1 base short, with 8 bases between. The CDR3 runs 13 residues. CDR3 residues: CASSSQGNTEAFF. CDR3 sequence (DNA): TGCGCCAGCAGTTCCCAGGGGAACACTGAAGCTTTCTTT.

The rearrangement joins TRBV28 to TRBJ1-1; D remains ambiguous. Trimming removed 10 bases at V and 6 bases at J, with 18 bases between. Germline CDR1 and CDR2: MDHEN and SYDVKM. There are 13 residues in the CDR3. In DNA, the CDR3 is TGTGCCACGCATACCCCCATATTCGCTGAAGCTTTCTTT. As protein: CATHTPIFAEAFF.

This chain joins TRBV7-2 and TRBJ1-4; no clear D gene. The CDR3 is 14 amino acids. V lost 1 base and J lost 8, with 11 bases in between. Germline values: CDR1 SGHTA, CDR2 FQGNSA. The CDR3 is CASSLGPGGEKLFF. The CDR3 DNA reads TGTGCCAGCAGCTTAGGGCCCGGAGGAGAAAAACTGTTTTTT.

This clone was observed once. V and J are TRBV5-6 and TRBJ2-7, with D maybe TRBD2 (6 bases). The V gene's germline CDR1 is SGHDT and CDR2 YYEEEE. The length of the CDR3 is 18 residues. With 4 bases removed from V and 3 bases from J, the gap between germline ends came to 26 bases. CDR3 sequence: CASSDSTAGLKIFYEQYF. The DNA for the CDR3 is TGTGCCAGCAGCGACTCTACCGCGGGACTCAAGATTTTCTACGAGCAGTACTTC.

DNA of the CDR3: TGTGCCAGCAGCTTAACCGCTACAGGGGGTAATGGCTACACCTTC. Translated, it gives CASSLTATGGNGYTF. This sequence joins TRBV5-6 and TRBJ1-2; 8 bases line up with TRBD1. The CDR3 length is 15 residues. The V gene's germline CDR1 is SGHDT and CDR2 YYEEEE. Trimming at V came to 2 bases and at J to 6 bases, leaving 9 bases not matched to a gene.

The CDR3 bases are TGTGCCAGCAGCCCCTGGGGGGGCGCAGGTGGCTACACCTTC. Protein sequence: CASSPWGGAGGYTF. This chain uses TRBV7-9 with TRBJ1-2; tentatively, D is TRBD1 (6 bases). This CDR3 is 14 amino acids long. In germline, CDR1 is SEHNR, CDR2 FQNEAQ (reference sequence). V shed 5 bases and J shed 7 bases, with 17 bases lying between them.

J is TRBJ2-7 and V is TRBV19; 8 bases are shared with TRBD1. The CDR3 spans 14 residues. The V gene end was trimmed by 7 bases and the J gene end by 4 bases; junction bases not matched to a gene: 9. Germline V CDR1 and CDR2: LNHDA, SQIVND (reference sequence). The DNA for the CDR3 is TGTGCCAGTAAGTCAGGACAGGGACCTTACGAGCAGTACTTC. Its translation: CASKSGQGPYEQYF.

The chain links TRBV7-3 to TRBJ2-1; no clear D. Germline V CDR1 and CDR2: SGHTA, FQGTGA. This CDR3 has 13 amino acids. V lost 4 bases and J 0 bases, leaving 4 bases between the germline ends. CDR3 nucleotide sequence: TGTGCCAGCAGCTCCGCCTCCTACAATGAGCAGTTCTTC. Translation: CASSSASYNEQFF.

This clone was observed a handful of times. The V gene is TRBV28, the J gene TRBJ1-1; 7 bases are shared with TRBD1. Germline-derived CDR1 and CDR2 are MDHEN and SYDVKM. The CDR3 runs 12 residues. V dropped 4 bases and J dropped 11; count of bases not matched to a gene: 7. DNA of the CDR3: TGTGCCAGCAGTTCTCCGGACAGGTACGCTTTCTTT. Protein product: CASSSPDRYAFF.